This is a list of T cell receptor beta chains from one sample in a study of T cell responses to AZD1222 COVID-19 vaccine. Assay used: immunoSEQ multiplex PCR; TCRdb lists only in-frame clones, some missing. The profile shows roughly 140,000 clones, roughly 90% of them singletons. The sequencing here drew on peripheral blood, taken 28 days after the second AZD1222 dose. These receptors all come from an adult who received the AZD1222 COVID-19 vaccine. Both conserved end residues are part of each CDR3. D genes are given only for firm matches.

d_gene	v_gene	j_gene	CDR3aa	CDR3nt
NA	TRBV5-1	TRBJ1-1	CASSLLGAVNTEAFF	TGCGCCAGCAGCCTCTTGGGGGCGGTTAACACTGAAGCTTTCTTT
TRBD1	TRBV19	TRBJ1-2	CASSTLGQGAYGYTF	TGTGCCAGTAGTACCCTGGGACAGGGGGCCTATGGCTACACCTTC
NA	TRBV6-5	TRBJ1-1	CASSKSGSMNTEAFF	TGTGCCAGCAGTAAAAGCGGGAGCATGAACACTGAAGCTTTCTTT
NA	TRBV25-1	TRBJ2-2	CASSGQVTGELFF	TGTGCCAGCAGTGGGCAGGTGACCGGGGAGCTGTTTTTT
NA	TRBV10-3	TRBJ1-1	CAIRGKTEAFF	TGTGCCATCAGGGGAAAGACTGAAGCTTTCTTT
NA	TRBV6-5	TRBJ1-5	CASSRAASNQPQHF	TGTGCCAGCAGCCGTGCAGCTAGCAATCAGCCCCAGCATTTT
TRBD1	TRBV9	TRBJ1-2	CASSVPYTGEDGYTF	TGTGCCAGCAGCGTCCCATACACAGGGGAGGATGGCTACACCTTC
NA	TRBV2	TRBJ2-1	CASSKNSLSNEQFF	TGTGCCAGCAGTAAAAATAGTTTGTCCAATGAGCAGTTCTTC
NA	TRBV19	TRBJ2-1	CASSMTWSSYNEQFF	TGTGCCAGTAGTATGACATGGAGCTCCTACAATGAGCAGTTCTTC
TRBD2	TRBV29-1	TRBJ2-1	CSVAPSGGFNEQFF	TGCAGCGTTGCCCCTAGCGGCGGATTCAATGAGCAGTTCTTC
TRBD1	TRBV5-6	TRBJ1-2	CASSQRQGFYTF	TGTGCCAGCAGCCAACGACAGGGGTTCTACACCTTC
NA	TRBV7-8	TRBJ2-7	CASSPQQYEQYF	TGTGCCAGCAGCCCCCAACAGTACGAGCAGTACTTC